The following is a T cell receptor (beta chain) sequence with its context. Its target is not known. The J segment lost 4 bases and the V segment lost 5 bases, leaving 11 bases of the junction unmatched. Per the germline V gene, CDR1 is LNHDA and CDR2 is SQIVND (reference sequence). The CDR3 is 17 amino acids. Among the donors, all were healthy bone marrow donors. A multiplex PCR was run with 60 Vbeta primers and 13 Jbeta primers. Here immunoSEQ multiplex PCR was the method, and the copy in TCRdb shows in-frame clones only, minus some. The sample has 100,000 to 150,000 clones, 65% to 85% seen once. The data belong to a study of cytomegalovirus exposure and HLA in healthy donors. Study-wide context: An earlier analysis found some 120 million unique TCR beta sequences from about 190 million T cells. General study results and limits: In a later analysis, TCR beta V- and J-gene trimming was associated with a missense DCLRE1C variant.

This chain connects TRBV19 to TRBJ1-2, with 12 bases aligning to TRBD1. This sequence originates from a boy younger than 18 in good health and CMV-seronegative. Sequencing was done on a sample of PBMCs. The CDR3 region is CASSFPPGQGASYGYTF. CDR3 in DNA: TGTGCCAGTAGTTTCCCCCCGGGACAGGGGGCCAGCTATGGCTACACCTTC.